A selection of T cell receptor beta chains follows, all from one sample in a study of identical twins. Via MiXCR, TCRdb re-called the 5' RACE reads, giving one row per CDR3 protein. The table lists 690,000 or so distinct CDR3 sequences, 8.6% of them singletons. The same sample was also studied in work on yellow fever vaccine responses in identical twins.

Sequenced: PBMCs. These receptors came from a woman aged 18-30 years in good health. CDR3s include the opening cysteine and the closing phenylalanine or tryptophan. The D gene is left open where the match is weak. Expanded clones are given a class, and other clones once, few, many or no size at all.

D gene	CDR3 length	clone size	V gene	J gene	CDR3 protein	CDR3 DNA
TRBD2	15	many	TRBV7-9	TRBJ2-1	CASTLTSGSYNEQFF	TGTGCCAGCACTCTCACTAGCGGATCCTACAATGAGCAGTTCTTC
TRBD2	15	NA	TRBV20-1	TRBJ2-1	CSARASGTSGNEQFF	TGCAGTGCTAGAGCCTCCGGGACTAGCGGAAATGAGCAGTTCTTC
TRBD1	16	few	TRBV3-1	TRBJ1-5	CASSQGDRVENQPQHF	TGTGCCAGCAGCCAAGGCGACAGGGTAGAAAATCAGCCCCAGCATTTT
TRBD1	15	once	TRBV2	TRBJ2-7	CATIIDRGTTYEQYF	TGTGCCACCATAATCGACAGGGGAACGACCTACGAGCAGTACTTC
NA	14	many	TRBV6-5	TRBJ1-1	CASSYPGMNTEAFF	TGTGCCAGCAGTTACCCAGGGATGAACACTGAAGCTTTCTTT
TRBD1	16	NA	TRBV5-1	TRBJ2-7	CASSLYRGATNHEQYF	TGCGCCAGCAGCTTATACAGGGGGGCGACGAACCACGAGCAGTACTTC
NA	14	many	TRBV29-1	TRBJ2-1	CSVEKDTGYNEQFF	TGCAGCGTTGAGAAGGACACAGGATACAATGAGCAGTTCTTC
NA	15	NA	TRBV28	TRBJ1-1	CASRAGARGNTEAFF	TGTGCCAGCAGAGCCGGCGCCCGAGGGAACACTGAAGCTTTCTTT
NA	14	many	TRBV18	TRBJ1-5	CASSPIYSNQPQHF	TGTGCCAGCTCACCAATCTATAGCAATCAGCCCCAGCATTTT
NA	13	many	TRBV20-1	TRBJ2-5	CSAYVGGQETQYF	TGCAGTGCTTACGTCGGAGGCCAAGAGACCCAGTACTTC
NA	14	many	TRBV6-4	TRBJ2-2	CASSDGAAAGELFF	TGTGCCAGCAGTGACGGGGCGGCAGCCGGGGAGCTGTTTTTT
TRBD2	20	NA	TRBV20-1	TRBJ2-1	CSARVMGVAGGTHSYNEQFF	TGCAGTGCTAGAGTGATGGGAGTAGCGGGAGGGACCCACTCCTACAATGAGCAGTTCTTC
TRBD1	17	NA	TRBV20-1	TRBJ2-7	CSASEVVTGDSVYEQYF	TGCAGTGCTAGTGAGGTGGTGACAGGGGACTCGGTATACGAGCAGTACTTC
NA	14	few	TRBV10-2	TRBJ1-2	CASSESSPYYGYTF	TGCGCCAGCAGTGAGTCTTCGCCCTACTATGGCTACACCTTC
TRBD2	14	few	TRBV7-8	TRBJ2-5	CASSLGEGYGTQYF	TGTGCCAGCAGCTTAGGGGAGGGCTATGGGACCCAGTACTTC
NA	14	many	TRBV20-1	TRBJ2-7	CSANRDTLSYEQYF	TGCAGTGCTAACCGGGACACCCTATCTTACGAGCAGTACTTC
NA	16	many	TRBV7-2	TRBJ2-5	CASSRPPGEYQETQYF	TGTGCCAGCAGCCGCCCACCGGGGGAGTACCAAGAGACCCAGTACTTC
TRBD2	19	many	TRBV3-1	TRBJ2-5	CASSQFTRPSGGAQETQYF	TGTGCCAGCAGCCAATTTACTCGTCCTAGCGGGGGGGCCCAAGAGACCCAGTACTTC
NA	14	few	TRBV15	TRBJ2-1	CATSRDLRISGQFF	TGTGCCACCAGCAGAGATTTGCGCATTTCTGGGCAGTTCTTC
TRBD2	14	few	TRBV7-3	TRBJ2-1	CASRPSGEYNEQFF	TGTGCCAGCAGACCTAGCGGGGAATACAATGAGCAGTTCTTC
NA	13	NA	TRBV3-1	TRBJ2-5	CASSPIAQETQYF	TGTGCCAGCAGCCCGATAGCACAAGAGACCCAGTACTTC
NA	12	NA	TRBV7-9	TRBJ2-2	CASSALEGELFF	TGTGCCAGCAGCGCCCTCGAGGGGGAGCTGTTTTTT
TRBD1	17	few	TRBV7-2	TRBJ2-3	CASSLAFMGTGADTQYF	TGTGCCAGCAGCTTAGCCTTTATGGGGACAGGGGCCGATACGCAGTATTTT
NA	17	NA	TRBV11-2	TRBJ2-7	CASSLESRTTRTYEQYF	TGTGCCAGCAGCTTAGAGAGCAGAACGACTAGGACCTACGAGCAGTACTTC
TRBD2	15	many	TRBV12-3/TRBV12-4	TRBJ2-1	CASSLGTSGMNEQFF	TGTGCCAGCAGTTTAGGTACTAGCGGGATGAATGAGCAGTTCTTC
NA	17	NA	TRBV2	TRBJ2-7	CASSELIGAATPYEQYF	TGTGCCAGCAGTGAACTTATTGGGGCTGCAACGCCCTACGAGCAGTACTTC
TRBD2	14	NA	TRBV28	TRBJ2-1	CATLLAGIKNEQFF	TGTGCCACCCTACTAGCGGGAATTAAAAATGAGCAGTTCTTC
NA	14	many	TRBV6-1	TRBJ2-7	CASSQDVAGYEQYF	TGTGCCAGCAGCCAGGATGTGGCGGGCTACGAGCAGTACTTC
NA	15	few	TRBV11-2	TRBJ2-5	CASSLGRGTQETQYF	TGTGCCAGCAGCCTGGGACGGGGGACACAAGAGACCCAGTACTTC
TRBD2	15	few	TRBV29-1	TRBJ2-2	CSVVRAGGNTGELFF	TGCAGCGTTGTACGGGCGGGGGGGAACACCGGGGAGCTGTTTTTT
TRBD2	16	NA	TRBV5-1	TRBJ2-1	CASSPTGLAGINEQFF	TGCGCCAGCAGCCCCACGGGACTAGCGGGAATCAATGAGCAGTTCTTC
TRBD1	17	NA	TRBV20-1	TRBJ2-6	CSARAPYGQGGANVLTF	TGCAGTGCTAGAGCGCCATACGGACAGGGTGGGGCCAACGTCCTGACTTTC
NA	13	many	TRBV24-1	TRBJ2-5	CATSAGIQETQYF	TGTGCCACCAGTGCCGGGATCCAAGAGACCCAGTACTTC
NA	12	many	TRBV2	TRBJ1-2	CASRGHIHGYTF	TGTGCCAGCAGGGGGCATATCCATGGCTACACCTTC
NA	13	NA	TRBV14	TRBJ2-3	CASSPGLTRTQYF	TGTGCCAGCAGCCCCGGCCTGACACGAACGCAGTATTTT